The clone carrying this T cell receptor beta chain occurred a few times. Its antigen is still unknown. This CDR3 is 15 amino acids long. Trimming took off 10 bases at V and 0 bases at J, with 16 bases between the two ends. Looked up from germline, CDR1 is SEHNR and CDR2 is FQNEAQ (reference sequence). This sample was taken from a study of blood T cells in healthy people across ages. Findings of the study overall: Fewer expanded clones and more diversity marked long-lived versus aged donors.

A J-beta primer mix and a sample-barcoded 5' primer were used in a second PCR of roughly 6 to 11 cycles. Carrying 12 random nucleotides, a template-switch adaptor labeled each individual cDNA molecule. MiXCR, applied by TCRdb to the 5' RACE reads, yields one record per CDR3 protein. The table lists about 1.1 million distinct CDR3 sequences, around two fifths of them singletons, with over 10% in the top ten. The chain combines TRBV7-9 with TRBJ2-1; D gene uncertain. This receptor was identified in a man between 18 and 35 years old in good health. The sample taken for sequencing was blood. CDR3 nucleotides: TGTGCCACCCACGACCGGGTAAGCTCCTACAATGAGCAGTTCTTC. It translates to CATHDRVSSYNEQFF.